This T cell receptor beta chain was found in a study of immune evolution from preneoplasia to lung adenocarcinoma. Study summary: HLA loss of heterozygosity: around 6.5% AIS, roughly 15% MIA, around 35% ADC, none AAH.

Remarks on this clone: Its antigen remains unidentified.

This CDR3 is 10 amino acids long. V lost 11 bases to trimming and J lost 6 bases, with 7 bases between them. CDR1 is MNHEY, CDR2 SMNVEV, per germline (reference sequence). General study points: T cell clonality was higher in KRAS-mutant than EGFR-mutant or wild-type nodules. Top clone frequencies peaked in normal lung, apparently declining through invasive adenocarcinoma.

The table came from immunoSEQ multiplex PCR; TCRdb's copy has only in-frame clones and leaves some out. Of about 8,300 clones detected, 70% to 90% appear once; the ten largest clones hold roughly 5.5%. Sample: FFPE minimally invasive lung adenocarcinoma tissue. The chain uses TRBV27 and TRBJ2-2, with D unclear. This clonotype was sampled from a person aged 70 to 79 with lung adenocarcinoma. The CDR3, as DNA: TGTGCCGGCGGCCCCGGGGAGCTGTTTTTT. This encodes CAGGPGELFF.